A selection of T cell receptor beta chains follows, all from one sample in a study of T-cell memory formation after mild COVID-19. One entry per CDR3 protein results from TCRdb running MiXCR on the 5' RACE reads. The table has a few hundred thousand distinct CDR3 sequences, around 28% seen once. The sequencing sample was made of PBMCs or a T cell subset sorted from them (not recorded which). The receptors here all came from an adult woman who had mild COVID-19 (a few samples of this study predate the infection). Cell type and time point are not known. The CDR3 runs from the conserved cysteine through the conserved F or W. Fields, in order: clone size, D gene, J gene, V gene, CDR3 DNA, CDR3 protein. A D gene is named only where the DNA matches it firmly. Size values are once, few and many counts, or a class for expanded clones, and some rows have none.

clone size: many
D gene: TRBD2
J gene: TRBJ2-3
V gene: TRBV4-3
CDR3 DNA: TGCGCCAGCAGCCAAGGGACTAGCGGTGGAGATACGCAGTATTTT
CDR3 protein: CASSQGTSGGDTQYF

clone size: NA
D gene: NA
J gene: TRBJ1-1
V gene: TRBV6-5
CDR3 DNA: TGTGCCAGCATGGGGTCCGGGGAGAACACTGAAGCTTTCTTT
CDR3 protein: CASMGSGENTEAFF

clone size: few
D gene: NA
J gene: TRBJ1-5
V gene: TRBV5-1
CDR3 DNA: TGCGCCAGCAGCTTGACAGGGCTCAATCAGCCCCAGCATTTT
CDR3 protein: CASSLTGLNQPQHF

clone size: NA
D gene: NA
J gene: TRBJ2-2
V gene: TRBV2
CDR3 DNA: TGTGCCAGCAGTGAGAAGGGGGTGAACACCGGGGAGCTGTTTTTT
CDR3 protein: CASSEKGVNTGELFF

clone size: few
D gene: NA
J gene: TRBJ2-3
V gene: TRBV5-1
CDR3 DNA: TGCGCCAGCAGCTTGGGGGGGACTCTATTCACAGATACGCAGTATTTT
CDR3 protein: CASSLGGTLFTDTQYF

clone size: NA
D gene: NA
J gene: TRBJ1-2
V gene: TRBV7-2
CDR3 DNA: TGTGCCAGCAGCTTACAACCAAACGCCTATGGCTACACCTTC
CDR3 protein: CASSLQPNAYGYTF

clone size: NA
D gene: NA
J gene: TRBJ2-1
V gene: TRBV29-1
CDR3 DNA: TGCAGCGTTGAAGATAGGGTCCTGGGCAATGAGCAGTTCTTC
CDR3 protein: CSVEDRVLGNEQFF

clone size: few
D gene: NA
J gene: TRBJ1-1
V gene: TRBV12-3/TRBV12-4
CDR3 DNA: TGTGCCAGCAGTTTGGTCAGTGAAGCTTTCTTT
CDR3 protein: CASSLVSEAFF

clone size: NA
D gene: TRBD1
J gene: TRBJ2-5
V gene: TRBV27
CDR3 DNA: TGTGCCAGCAGTTTCCTGGGACAGGGAAACCAAGAGACCCAGTACTTC
CDR3 protein: CASSFLGQGNQETQYF

clone size: few
D gene: NA
J gene: TRBJ2-5
V gene: TRBV11-2
CDR3 DNA: TGTGCCAGCAGCCCCGGGGGTACGGAGACCCAGTACTTC
CDR3 protein: CASSPGGTETQYF

clone size: NA
D gene: NA
J gene: TRBJ2-7
V gene: TRBV4-1
CDR3 DNA: TGCGCCAGCAGCCAAGAAGGGTCGGGCACGGGCGAGCAGTACTTC
CDR3 protein: CASSQEGSGTGEQYF

clone size: NA
D gene: TRBD2
J gene: TRBJ2-7
V gene: TRBV14
CDR3 DNA: TGTGCCAGCAGCCTCCTAGTTGGGACTAGCGGGAGTCTTAACTCCTACGAGCAGTACTTC
CDR3 protein: CASSLLVGTSGSLNSYEQYF

clone size: few
D gene: NA
J gene: TRBJ2-5
V gene: TRBV4-3
CDR3 DNA: TGCGCCAGCAGCCAAGCCTTCAAAGAGACCCAGTACTTC
CDR3 protein: CASSQAFKETQYF

clone size: NA
D gene: TRBD1
J gene: TRBJ2-3
V gene: TRBV24-1
CDR3 DNA: TGTGCCACCAGTGATTGGACAGGGCTCACGCAGTATTTT
CDR3 protein: CATSDWTGLTQYF

clone size: NA
D gene: NA
J gene: TRBJ2-7
V gene: TRBV12-3/TRBV12-4
CDR3 DNA: TGTGCCAGCACTAAAACCGGGACTCCTGACATAGAGCAGTACTTC
CDR3 protein: CASTKTGTPDIEQYF

clone size: NA
D gene: NA
J gene: TRBJ1-1
V gene: TRBV20-1
CDR3 DNA: TGCAGTGCTTCGCGGGACCTCCTGGGCACTGAAGCTTTCTTT
CDR3 protein: CSASRDLLGTEAFF

clone size: NA
D gene: TRBD2
J gene: TRBJ2-3
V gene: TRBV24-1
CDR3 DNA: TGTGCCACCGGCAAGACTAGCGGGAGGTCAGATACGCAGTATTTT
CDR3 protein: CATGKTSGRSDTQYF

clone size: NA
D gene: NA
J gene: TRBJ2-1
V gene: TRBV5-1
CDR3 DNA: TGCGCCAGCAGCTTGAGCCTAGGTAGTGAGCAGTTCTTC
CDR3 protein: CASSLSLGSEQFF

clone size: few
D gene: NA
J gene: TRBJ1-1
V gene: TRBV6-1
CDR3 DNA: TGTGCCAGCAGTGATCGACAGAACACTGAAGCTTTCTTT
CDR3 protein: CASSDRQNTEAFF

clone size: few
D gene: NA
J gene: TRBJ2-5
V gene: TRBV2
CDR3 DNA: TGTGCCAGCAGTGGGGACTCGAAAGAGACCCAGTACTTC
CDR3 protein: CASSGDSKETQYF

clone size: NA
D gene: TRBD2
J gene: TRBJ2-6
V gene: TRBV24-1
CDR3 DNA: TGTGCCACCAGTGATTTTCTGGGGGGGACTAGTCACTCTGGGGCCAACGTCCTGACTTTC
CDR3 protein: CATSDFLGGTSHSGANVLTF

clone size: few
D gene: NA
J gene: TRBJ1-5
V gene: TRBV18
CDR3 DNA: TGTGCCAGCTCACCACTTGGAGATAGCAATCAGCCCCAGCATTTT
CDR3 protein: CASSPLGDSNQPQHF

clone size: few
D gene: NA
J gene: TRBJ2-1
V gene: TRBV7-3
CDR3 DNA: TGTGCCAGCAGCCTGACCTTTTACAATGAGCAGTTCTTC
CDR3 protein: CASSLTFYNEQFF

clone size: NA
D gene: TRBD1
J gene: TRBJ2-7
V gene: TRBV5-1
CDR3 DNA: TGCGCCAGCAGCACCGGACAGGACTACGAGCAGTACTTC
CDR3 protein: CASSTGQDYEQYF

clone size: few
D gene: NA
J gene: TRBJ1-2
V gene: TRBV29-1
CDR3 DNA: TGCAGCGTTGTCGGGGCTCGGGGATCTGGCTACACCTTC
CDR3 protein: CSVVGARGSGYTF

clone size: few
D gene: NA
J gene: TRBJ2-5
V gene: TRBV21-1
CDR3 DNA: TGTGCCAGCAGCAGATATCAGCAACATCCAAAAGGAGAGACCCAGTACTTC
CDR3 protein: CASSRYQQHPKGETQYF